This TCR beta chain is drawn from a study of beta chain features in type 1 diabetes. Broader study findings: Researchers caution that PCR might favor shorter templates, equally among patients and controls. Shortening of TCRB CDR3s, moderate but significant, appeared in all four CD4+ subsets of Type 1 diabetes patients.

All of the isolated RNA was reverse transcribed, so expressed TCRB transcripts were sequenced. Clones were sequenced by immunoSEQ multiplex PCR, and TCRdb holds only the in-frame ones, with some missing. The sample consists of 200,000 to 300,000 clones, roughly 11% of them appearing once. The V gene end was trimmed by 7 bases and the J gene end by 7 bases; junction bases not matched to a gene: 9. The germline CDR1 and CDR2 sequences are SNHLY and FYNNEI. CDR3 length: 14 amino acids. This clone appeared a few times. Its antigen is unknown. Every donor had blood drawn once into heparin, around 120 mL on average.

The receptor's source is a man aged 30 to 45 with type 1 diabetes. Sequencing used naive CD4+ T cells from blood. The chain employs TRBV2 and TRBJ2-7, with 11 bases identical to TRBD2. CDR3: CASKNSGGAREQYF. Written as DNA, the CDR3 is TGTGCCAGCAAAAATAGCGGGGGGGCGAGAGAGCAGTACTTC.